This T cell receptor beta chain was documented in a study of T cell responses to AZD1222 COVID-19 vaccine (dated by TCRdb to the early 2020s). Regarding the study in general: AZD1222 recipients with second doses at about 4 weeks or about 12 weeks were pooled, because spike-specific TCR depth and breadth did not differ between schedules. A total of 230 to 250 trial participants underwent TCR sequencing, of whom nearly 210 had received two doses of AZD1222 and some 26 had received two doses of the MenACWY control vaccine. Trial participants were enrolled into age subgroups of 18-55, 56-69 and 70-plus years, which contained roughly 140, 27 and 60 TCR-sequenced participants, respectively.

The CDR3 regions of human TCRbeta chains were analyzed by immunosequencing. The source study handled its data this way. TCRs in the repertoires were matched against a reference library of SARS-CoV-2-specific TCRs that had been generated with the MIRA antigen-specificity platform. Breadth was defined as the fraction of unique TCRs that were SARS-CoV-2-associated, and depth was defined as the fraction of total T cells that were SARS-CoV-2-associated. Using the MIRA data, every spike-specific TCR was mapped to the spike region that the TCR reacted to and assigned to either a CD4 or a CD8 class. Log10-transformed breadth and depth values were compared by one-way ANOVA with Sidak's multiple comparisons tests. TCRdb retrieved this table from immuneACCESS and kept in-frame rearrangements only. Not all clones are present; in checked studies, unresolved V genes account for under half, and no reason is known for the remainder. V and J calls and clone size are copied from that table; D and trimming were computed from the DNA. The sample table shows under 200,000 clones, and approximately 93% are seen once. The top ten constitute around 4% of the sample.

Study-wide findings and limitations: Because no samples from the day 14 peak response were available, repertoires could be characterized only after the peak T cell response. The vaccine-associated CD4 TCRs covered the entire spike protein, and the dominant responses fell in regions 160-218 and 743-854. Conclusions about previously exposed vaccinees were limited because only six or seven AZD1222 recipients were SARS-CoV-2 seropositive at baseline. The 56-69-year group was small, and its depth increase did not reach significance, likely because of low power. Reportedly, close to half of the unique spike-specific TCRs recognized epitopes lying outside the regions that are mutated in the B.1.351 and B.1.1.7 variants. After two AZD1222 doses, both the breadth and the depth of spike-specific TCRs were significantly higher than at day 0 and than in MenACWY recipients. Participants were mostly white British and included more females than males, and it was suggested by the authors that clonal diversity may have been underestimated.

The CDR3 has 13 amino acids, counting the end cysteine and phenylalanine. Only CDR3 DNA remains: 39 bases, in frame from the first base. Reading the germline V gene gives CDR1 SQVTM and CDR2 ANQGSEA. The junction shows trimming of 2 bases on V and 6 bases on J, and the gene matches do not reach 7 bases of it. Remarks on this clone: Which antigen it targets is not known. No much larger clone exists at a distance of one base, and base qualities are not known.

In the paper's terms, the time point label means: baseline before first vaccination. Samples from vaccinated people were obtained from the UK trials COV001 and COV002, which included a single-blind randomized controlled phase 2/3 trial of AZD1222 (ChAdOx1 nCoV-19) in healthy adults. For TCRbeta chain sequencing, PBMC samples from trial participants were taken at day 0 and at day 28 after the second dose. This chain is built from TRBV29-1 and TRBJ2-7, with 7 central nucleotides matching TRBD1. The starting material was peripheral blood, obtained on day 0 of AZD1222 vaccination. This clonotype was sampled from an adult in good health. The DNA sequence follows: TGCAGCGTTGAATTCGCTTCAGGGGGCGAGCAGTACTTC. Translated, it reads CSVEFASGGEQYF.